This entry is about one T cell receptor beta chain. No antigen is known for it. Healthy bone marrow donors formed the donor group. This entry belongs to a study of cytomegalovirus exposure and HLA in healthy donors. On the study more broadly: An early data release held around 80 million unique TCRs from HLA-typed donors. The study, taken as a whole, reports: Later work associated roughly 17,000 TCR beta sequences with HLA alleles at 0.05 false discovery rate. Analyses of presence/absence relied on an assumption of roughly uniform sequencing depth across donors.

This CDR3 contains 14 residues. The germline V gene encodes CDR1 SGDLS and CDR2 YYNGEE. V was clipped by 3 bases and J by 0 bases, with 7 bases between them. Primers for the PCR totalled 60 Vbeta and 13 Jbeta. Profiled with immunoSEQ multiplex PCR; TCRdb holds only in-frame clones, not every one. The sample includes around 170,000 clones, over 80% seen only once; the top ten take over 5.5%. The rearrangement links TRBV9 to TRBJ1-3, with TRBD1 as a possible D gene (5 bases). Sequences were obtained from PBMCs. The source of this sequence is a man aged 40-49 years in good health and CMV-seropositive. Written as DNA, the CDR3 is TGTGCCAGCAGCGGACAGATCTCTGGAAACACCATATATTTT. It is translated as CASSGQISGNTIYF.